This entry lists 23 T cell receptor beta chains sequenced from one sample in a study of glioma-infiltrating T cells. Amplification of TCR alpha and beta CDR3 regions from RNA used iRepertoire nested multiplex PCR. Each CDR3 protein is one row after TCRdb ran MiXCR on the multiplex PCR reads. The table lists around 390,000 distinct CDR3 sequences, 41% of them singletons. The sample taken for sequencing was glioma tissue, nonneoplastic brain tissue, or PBMCs (not recorded which). Source of these receptors: a human donor with low-grade glioma or glioblastoma, undergoing nonglioma brain surgery, or in good health (not recorded which).

This clonotype was observed many times. This chain links TRBV12-3 or TRBV12-4 with TRBJ1-5; no reliable D call. V was clipped by 3 bases and J by 0 bases, with 9 bases between them. This CDR3 spans 15 amino acids. Here the CDR3 reads CASSLDGYSNQPQHF. CDR3 sequence (DNA): TGTGCCAGCAGTTTGGACGGATATAGCAATCAGCCCCAGCATTTT.

This clonotype was counted many times. J is TRBJ1-1 and V is TRBV7-2; no reliable D call. CDR1 and CDR2 (germline): SGHTA, FQGNSA. V lost 4 bases and J lost 1, with 10 bases in between. The CDR3 totals 14 residues. The CDR3: CASSSDPWNTEAFF. For the CDR3, the DNA is TGTGCCAGCAGCTCGGACCCTTGGAACACTGAAGCTTTCTTT.

This clonotype was seen only a few times. V and J are TRBV28 and TRBJ2-6; tentatively, D is TRBD1 (5 bases). V lost 5 bases and J 0 bases, leaving 8 bases between the germline ends. This CDR3 is 15 amino acids long. CDR1 MDHEN and CDR2 SYDVKM come from the germline V gene. CDR3 in amino acids: CASSITGSGANVLTF. CDR3 sequence (DNA): TGTGCCAGCAGTATAACAGGCTCTGGGGCCAACGTCCTGACTTTC.

The table lists this clonotype with many counts. The chain couples TRBV15 to TRBJ2-7; 7 nucleotides line up with TRBD1. CDR3 length equals 15 residues. Germline V gives CDR1 LNHNV, CDR2 YYDKDF (reference sequence). V was clipped by 1 base and J by 3 bases; unmatched bases: 6. Here the CDR3 DNA reads TGTGCCACCAGCAGAGTGGGGACAGATGTCTACGAGCAGTACTTC. As protein: CATSRVGTDVYEQYF.

Concerning this clonotype itself: This could be a read error, since a much larger clone is one nucleotide away. The V gene is TRBV15, the J gene TRBJ2-1; 7 nucleotides agree with TRBD2. The J segment lost 2 bases and the V segment lost 5 bases, leaving 9 bases of the junction unmatched. This CDR3 spans 16 amino acids. CDR1 and CDR2 from the germline V gene are LNHNV and YYDKDF (reference sequence). CDR3 in DNA: TGTGCCACCAGCGGCGAGCTAGCGGTTGCCTACAATGAGCAGTTCTTC. Protein sequence: CATSGELAVAYNEQFF.

This rearrangement joins TRBV5-1 to TRBJ2-4; tentative D call: TRBD1 (6 bases). CDR3 length equals 17 residues. Trimming stripped 4 bases from V and 0 bases from J, with 17 bases between. CDR1 SGHRS and CDR2 YFSETQ come from the germline V gene. This CDR3 is CASSPDTGSLAKNIQYF. The DNA of the CDR3 is TGCGCCAGCAGCCCGGATACAGGGTCGTTAGCCAAAAACATTCAGTACTTC.

This clonotype has more than one count but fewer than ten. The chain carries TRBV20-1 and TRBJ1-5; D is perhaps TRBD1 (6 bases). V lost 6 bases to trimming and J lost 4 bases, with 13 bases between them. This CDR3 region has 13 residues. In germline, CDR1 is DFQATT, CDR2 SNEGSKA (reference sequence). CDR3 amino acids: CSAPTTGNQPQHF. Here the CDR3 DNA reads TGCAGTGCCCCCACGACAGGAAATCAGCCCCAGCATTTT.

Turning to this clonotype: A much larger clone lies a single base off, so this may be a read error. The chain couples TRBV20-1 to TRBJ1-1, with TRBD1 as a possible D gene (5 bases). This CDR3 contains 14 residues. Trimming took off 6 bases at V and 1 base at J, with 15 bases between the two ends. The germline V gene has CDR1 DFQATT and CDR2 SNEGSKA (reference sequence). In nucleotides, the CDR3 is TGCAGTGCCCTGTGGGGGACGACGAACACTGAAGCTTTCTTT. Translation gives CSALWGTTNTEAFF.

The gene calls are TRBV19 and TRBJ1-2; no clear D. Germline V gene lookup returns CDR1 LNHDA and CDR2 SQIVND (reference sequence). CDR3 length: 14 residues. Trimming stripped 3 bases from V and 7 bases from J, with 15 bases between. CDR3 DNA: TGTGCCAGTAGTATGAACGGTCCTCCGCCTGGCTACACCTTC. Translated, it gives CASSMNGPPPGYTF.

In the case of this clonotype: No conserved phenylalanine or tryptophan is present at the end of the CDR3, so a read error is the likely explanation. This rearrangement joins TRBV7-9 to TRBJ2-7; 8 bases map to TRBD2. With 4 bases clipped from V and 5 bases from J, the junction kept 13 bases outside the gene matches. Germline V gene data show CDR1 as SEHNR and CDR2 as FQNEAQ (reference sequence). The CDR3 length is 16 residues. The CDR3 DNA sequence: TGTGCCAGCAGCTATTCCGGGACTAGGAATTTCGACGAGCAGTACCTC. Protein sequence: CASSYSGTRNFDEQYL.

The rearrangement uses TRBV5-1 and TRBJ2-7; D not certain. This CDR3 comprises 14 residues. CDR1 and CDR2 (germline): SGHRS, YFSETQ. V was pared by 2 bases and J by 2 bases, with 11 bases between. The CDR3 DNA reads TGCGCCAGCAGCTTAAACAGTCGAGCCTACGAGCAGTACTTC. Amino acids: CASSLNSRAYEQYF.

The chain uses TRBV6-9 and TRBJ1-4; D is ambiguous. From germline, CDR1 is MNHGY and CDR2 SVAAGI. CDR3 size: 13 residues. Trimming took 4 bases from V and 5 from J, leaving 8 bases between them. Here the CDR3 reads CASSFVVNEKLFF. In nucleotides, the CDR3 is TGTGCCAGCAGTTTTGTTGTAAATGAAAAACTGTTTTTT.

The chain employs TRBV6-1 and TRBJ2-2; 14 bases are a match to TRBD2. Looked up from germline, CDR1 is MNHNS and CDR2 is SASEGT. The junction had 8 bases not matched to a gene; V was cut back by 10 bases and J by 4 bases. This CDR3 is built from 16 residues. CDR3 sequence reads: CAIKTSGRAGTGELFF. CDR3 DNA sequence: TGTGCCATCAAGACTAGCGGGAGGGCCGGCACCGGGGAGCTGTTTTTT.

In this sample, this clonotype turned up a few times. The V gene is TRBV4-1, the J gene TRBJ2-7; 8 bases are a match to TRBD2. The germline gives CDR1 MGHRA, CDR2 YSYEKL. With V trimmed by 5 bases and J by 4 bases, 7 bases remained unmatched. The CDR3 has 14 amino acids. The DNA for the CDR3 is TGCGCCAGCAGCGAGTCTAGCGGGCTGTACGAGCAGTACTTC. The encoded protein is CASSESSGLYEQYF.

CDR3 bases: TGTGCCAGCACCCCGGGTTGGGGGCTTGGAAACACCATATATTTT. Translation gives CASTPGWGLGNTIYF. The chain combines TRBV11-2 with TRBJ1-3; weak D call: TRBD1 (6 bases). The germline V gene has CDR1 SGHAT and CDR2 FQNNGV. Trimming cost V 7 bases and J 3 bases, with 16 bases left between them. The CDR3 contains 15 residues.

This clonotype was seen many times. The chain is built from TRBV6-2 or TRBV6-3 and TRBJ2-7, with a weak D call TRBD2 (6 bases). Deletions cut 4 bases from V and 6 bases from J, with 13 bases between. CDR1 MNHEY and CDR2 SVGEGT come from the germline V gene. This CDR3 is 13 amino acids long. CDR3 nucleotide sequence: TGTGCCAGCAGTTCGGGACTTGCCTTCGAGCAGTACTTC. Translating it yields CASSSGLAFEQYF.

This clonotype was seen a single time. Germline is not matched at one junction end, which may reflect a read error. The gene calls are TRBV6-1 and TRBJ2-1; TRBD2 is a possible D gene (5 bases). The CDR3 totals 15 residues. Germline V lookup: CDR1 MNHNS, CDR2 SASEGT. In nucleotides, the CDR3 is TGTGCCAGCAGAAAAACGGGGAGCTCCTACGATGAGCAGTTCTTC. This translates into CASRKTGSSYDEQFF.

The table lists this clonotype with many counts. This chain connects TRBV6-6 to TRBJ2-5, with D possibly being TRBD1 (7 bases). V lost 2 bases, J lost 4 bases, and 14 bases lay in between. Germline V gene sequence: CDR1 MNHNY, CDR2 SVGAGI (reference sequence). The CDR3 has 15 residues. CDR3 bases: TGTGCCAGCAGTTACGGGGCAGGGGGGATAGAGACCCAGTACTTC. It specifies CASSYGAGGIETQYF.

This rearrangement joins TRBV11-1 to TRBJ2-7, with D tentatively TRBD1 (6 bases). With 7 bases removed from V and 6 bases from J, the gap between germline ends came to 22 bases. This CDR3 region has 15 residues. Germline CDR1 is SGHAT and CDR2 is FQDESV (reference sequence). In DNA, the CDR3 is TGTGCCAGCACGCCTCGGAAAGGGGGAATACGCGAGCAGTACTTC. Its translation: CASTPRKGGIREQYF.

The table lists this clonotype with many counts. J is TRBJ1-5 and V is TRBV27, with no clear D. Per germline, CDR1 MNHEY and CDR2 SMNVEV (reference sequence). The germline V and J ends were trimmed by 5 bases and 2 bases, with 7 bases remaining between them. The CDR3 contains 13 residues. The CDR3 reads CASSPSRNQPQHF. CDR3 nucleotide sequence: TGTGCCAGCAGTCCCTCCCGCAATCAGCCCCAGCATTTT.

This clonotype was detected a few times. The chain recombines TRBV7-2 with TRBJ1-2; no clear D. This CDR3 contains 11 residues. V lost 5 bases, J lost 8 bases, and 9 bases lay in between. CDR1 is SGHTA, CDR2 FQGNSA, per germline. The CDR3 here is CASSQSTGYTF. CDR3 bases: TGTGCCAGCAGCCAGTCTACGGGCTACACCTTC.

About this clonotype itself: It may be a read error: a sequence one base away is much more abundant. The J gene is TRBJ1-6, the V gene TRBV6-2 or TRBV6-3; D gene uncertain. CDR1 and CDR2 from the germline V gene are MNHEY and SVGEGT. Trimming left V 7 bases short and J 9 bases short, with 13 bases between. This CDR3 has 13 amino acids. Here the CDR3 reads CASIGEHASPLHF. DNA of the CDR3: TGTGCCAGCATTGGAGAGCACGCTTCACCCCTCCACTTT.

About this clonotype itself: Just one base apart from a much larger clone, this may be a read error. The rearrangement joins TRBV6-2 or TRBV6-3 to TRBJ2-1; 7 bases are shared with TRBD2. Germline lookup yields CDR1 MNHEY and CDR2 SVGEGT. The CDR3 spans 17 residues. Here the CDR3 DNA reads TGTGCCAGAAGTTATAATCGGCTAGCGGTCTCCTACAATGAGCAGTTCTTC. Its protein is CARSYNRLAVSYNEQFF.